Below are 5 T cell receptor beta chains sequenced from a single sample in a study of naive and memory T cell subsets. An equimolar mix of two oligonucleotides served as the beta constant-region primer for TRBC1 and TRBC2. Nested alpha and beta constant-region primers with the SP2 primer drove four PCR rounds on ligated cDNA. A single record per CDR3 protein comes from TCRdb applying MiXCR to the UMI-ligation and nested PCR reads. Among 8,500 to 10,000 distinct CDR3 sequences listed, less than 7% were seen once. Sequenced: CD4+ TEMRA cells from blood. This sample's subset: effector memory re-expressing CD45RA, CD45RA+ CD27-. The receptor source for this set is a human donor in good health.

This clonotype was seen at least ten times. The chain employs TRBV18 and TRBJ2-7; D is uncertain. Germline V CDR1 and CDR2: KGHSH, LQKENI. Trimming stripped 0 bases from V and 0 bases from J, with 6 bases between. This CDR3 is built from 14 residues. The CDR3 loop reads CASSPPPVSYEQYF. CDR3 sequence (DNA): TGTGCCAGCTCACCACCTCCAGTCTCCTACGAGCAGTACTTC.

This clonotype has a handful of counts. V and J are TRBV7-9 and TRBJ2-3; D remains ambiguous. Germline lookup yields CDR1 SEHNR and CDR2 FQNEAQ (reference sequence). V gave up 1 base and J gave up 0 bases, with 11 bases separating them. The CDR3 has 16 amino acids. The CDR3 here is CASSLGTRASTDTQYF. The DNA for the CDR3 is TGTGCCAGCAGCTTAGGCACAAGAGCTAGCACAGATACGCAGTATTTT.

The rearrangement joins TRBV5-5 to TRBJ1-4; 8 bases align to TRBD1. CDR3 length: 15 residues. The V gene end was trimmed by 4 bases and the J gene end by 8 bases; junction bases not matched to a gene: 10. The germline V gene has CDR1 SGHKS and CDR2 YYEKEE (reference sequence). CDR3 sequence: CASSPGTGLIEKLFF. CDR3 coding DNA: TGTGCCAGCAGCCCGGGGACAGGTTTGATCGAAAAACTGTTTTTT.

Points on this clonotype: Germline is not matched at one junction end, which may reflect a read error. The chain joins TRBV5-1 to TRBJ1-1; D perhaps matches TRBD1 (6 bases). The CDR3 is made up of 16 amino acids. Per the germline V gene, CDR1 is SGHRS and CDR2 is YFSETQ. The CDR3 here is CASSRTGDKLNSEAFF. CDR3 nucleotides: TGCGCCAGCAGCCGAACCGGGGACAAACTGAACTCTGAAGCTTTCTTT.

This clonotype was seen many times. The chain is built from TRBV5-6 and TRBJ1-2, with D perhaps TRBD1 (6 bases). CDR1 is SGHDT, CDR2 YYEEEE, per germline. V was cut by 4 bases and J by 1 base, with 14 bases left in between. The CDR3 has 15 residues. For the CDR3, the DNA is TGTGCCAGCAGCCCCGGACCACAGGGTAACTATGGCTACACCTTC. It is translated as CASSPGPQGNYGYTF.